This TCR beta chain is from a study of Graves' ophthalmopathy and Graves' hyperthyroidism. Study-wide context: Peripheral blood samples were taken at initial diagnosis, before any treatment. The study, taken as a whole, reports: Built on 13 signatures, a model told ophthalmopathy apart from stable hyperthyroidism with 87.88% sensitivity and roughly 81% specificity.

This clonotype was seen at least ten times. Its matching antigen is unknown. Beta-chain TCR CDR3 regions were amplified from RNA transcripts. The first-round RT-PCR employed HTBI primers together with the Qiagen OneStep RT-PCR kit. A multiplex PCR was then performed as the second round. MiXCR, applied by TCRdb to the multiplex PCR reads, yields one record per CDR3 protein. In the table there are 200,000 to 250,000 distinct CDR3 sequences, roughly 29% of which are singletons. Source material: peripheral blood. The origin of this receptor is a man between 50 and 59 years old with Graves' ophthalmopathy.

The CDR3: CASSSRQGFGTEAFF. The CDR3 coding sequence is TGTGCCAGCAGTTCCAGACAGGGGTTCGGCACTGAAGCTTTCTTT. The chain links TRBV6-2 or TRBV6-3 to TRBJ1-1; 8 bases align to TRBD1. V lost 4 bases to trimming and J lost 4 bases; unmatched junction nucleotides: 8. Germline V lookup: CDR1 MNHEY, CDR2 SVGEGT. This CDR3 is 15 amino acids long.